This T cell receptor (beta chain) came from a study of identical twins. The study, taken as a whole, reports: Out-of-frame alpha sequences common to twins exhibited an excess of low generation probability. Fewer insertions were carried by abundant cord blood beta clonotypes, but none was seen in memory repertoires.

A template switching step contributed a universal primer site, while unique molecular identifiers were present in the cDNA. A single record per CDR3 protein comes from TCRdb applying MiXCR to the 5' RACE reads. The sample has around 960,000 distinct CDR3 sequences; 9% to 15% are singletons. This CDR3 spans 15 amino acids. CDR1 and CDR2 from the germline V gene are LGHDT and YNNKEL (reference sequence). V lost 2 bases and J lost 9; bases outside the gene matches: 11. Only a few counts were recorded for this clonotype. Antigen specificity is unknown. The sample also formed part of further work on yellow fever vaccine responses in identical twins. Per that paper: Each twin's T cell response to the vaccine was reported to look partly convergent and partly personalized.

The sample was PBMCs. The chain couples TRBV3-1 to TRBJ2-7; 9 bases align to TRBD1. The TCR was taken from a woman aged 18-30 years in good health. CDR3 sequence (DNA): TGTGCCAGCAGCCAAACCGGGACAGGGTTCTCTGGGCAGTACGTC. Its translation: CASSQTGTGFSGQYV.